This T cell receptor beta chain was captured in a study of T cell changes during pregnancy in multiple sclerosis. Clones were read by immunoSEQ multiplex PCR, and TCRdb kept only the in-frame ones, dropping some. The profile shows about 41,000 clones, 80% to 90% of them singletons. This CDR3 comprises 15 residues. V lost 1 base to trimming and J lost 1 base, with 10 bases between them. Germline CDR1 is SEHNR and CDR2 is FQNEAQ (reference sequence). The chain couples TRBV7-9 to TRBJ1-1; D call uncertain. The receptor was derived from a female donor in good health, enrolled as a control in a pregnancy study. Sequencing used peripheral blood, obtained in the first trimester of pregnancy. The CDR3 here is CASSLVKGGNTEAFF. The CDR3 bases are TGTGCCAGCAGCTTAGTGAAGGGAGGGAACACTGAAGCTTTCTTT.